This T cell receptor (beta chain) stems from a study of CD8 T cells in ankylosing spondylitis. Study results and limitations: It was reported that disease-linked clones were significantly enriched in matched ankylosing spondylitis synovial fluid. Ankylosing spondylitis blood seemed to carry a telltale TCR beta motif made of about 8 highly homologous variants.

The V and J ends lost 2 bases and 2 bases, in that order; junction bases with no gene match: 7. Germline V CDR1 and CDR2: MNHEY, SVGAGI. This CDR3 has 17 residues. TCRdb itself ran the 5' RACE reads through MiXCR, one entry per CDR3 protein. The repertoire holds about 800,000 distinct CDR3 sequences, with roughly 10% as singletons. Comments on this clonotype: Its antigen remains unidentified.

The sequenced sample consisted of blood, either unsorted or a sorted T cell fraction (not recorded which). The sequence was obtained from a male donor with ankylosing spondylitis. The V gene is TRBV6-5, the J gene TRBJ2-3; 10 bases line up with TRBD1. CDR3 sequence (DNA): TGTGCCAGCAGTTACCATGGGACAGGGGATTACACAGATACGCAGTATTTT. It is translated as CASSYHGTGDYTDTQYF.